The sequence of this T cell receptor (beta chain) was determined in a study of T-cell memory formation after mild COVID-19. Study information: TCR clusters mostly belonged to single donors.

General study findings and limits: CD4/CD8 balance characterized clones contracting day 15 to 85, and CD4+ skew characterized later expanders. Clones that contracted clustered mainly in CM and EM if CD4+ and in EMRA if CD8+.

Many counts were recorded for this clonotype. Its specificity is not known. TCRdb analysed the 5' RACE reads with MiXCR anew, one entry per CDR3 protein. The sample holds 100,000 to 130,000 distinct CDR3 sequences, around 17% seen once. Germline CDR1 SGHTA, CDR2 FQGNSA. Deletions cut 4 bases from V and 7 bases from J, with 13 bases between. CDR3 length: 13 amino acids. Source material: PBMCs or a T cell subset sorted from them (not recorded which). This clonotype originated in a man younger than 35 who had mild COVID-19 (a few samples of this study predate the infection). Cell type and time point are not known. The chain uses TRBV7-2 and TRBJ2-5; D remains ambiguous. CDR3 nucleotide sequence: TGTGCCAGCAGCTCCCAAGGTTCCGGGACCCAGTACTTC. Translated: CASSSQGSGTQYF. The whole variable domain, filled in from reference TRBV7-2 and TRBJ2-5, reads GAGVSQSPSNKVTEKGKDVELRCDPISGHTALYWYRQSLGQGLEFLIYFQGNSAPDKSGLPSDRFSAERTGGSVSTLTIQRTQQEDSAVYLCASSSQGSGTQYFGPGTRLLVL.